Sequencing of this TCR beta chain was carried out in a study of human T cells and chemical hapten exposure. At the level of the study: Skin of the upper inner arm, approximately 2 cm by approximately 2 cm, received 2% DPC for sensitization. Overall study results and limits: High-frequency TCRs, those above 1 in 1000, stayed the same after DPC sensitization.

As for time point: patch test 3, about 24 weeks after DPC sensitization. Regarding treatment: therapeutic diphenylcyclopropenone sensitization with weekly scalp DPC. Using its own MiXCR run on the RACE reads, TCRdb lists one record per CDR3 protein. The data hold 100,000 to 120,000 distinct CDR3 sequences, with less than 40% observed a single time. Regarding this clonotype: Antigen specificity is unknown.

Germline V gene lookup returns CDR1 KGHSH and CDR2 LQKENI. The CDR3 sequence is 15 residues long. Trimming took 0 bases from V and 7 from J; bases not matched to a gene: 7. This specimen was whole blood, taken in connection with sensitization to the hapten diphenylcyclopropenone (DPC). V usage is TRBV18 and J usage is TRBJ2-7; TRBD1 agrees at 9 bases. The receptor's source is a man aged 35-49 years with alopecia areata. Some clones in this sample may be carry-over from other donors' samples. CDR3 nucleotides: TGTGCCAGCTCACCACCGGACAGGGGAGGTGGTGAGCAGTACTTC. It specifies CASSPPDRGGGEQYF.